This T cell receptor beta chain originates from a study of shared clonotypes between healthy human individuals. For sorted subsets, about 200 ng DNA per replicate equaled approximately 30,000 T cell genomes. Generated by immunoSEQ multiplex PCR, the TCRdb table keeps only in-frame clones and is missing some. This sample has around 2.5 million clones, with 93% found just once. The source material was naive CD4+ T cells from PBMCs. Specified subset: CD45RA+ positively selected. The clonotype comes from a young man in good health. Some clones in this sample may be carry-over from other donors' samples.

The chain's CDR3 is CASSLFQGTGELFF. DNA for the CDR3: TGTGCCAGCAGCTTGTTCCAGGGCACCGGGGAGCTGTTTTTT. The chain employs TRBV5-8 and TRBJ2-2; tentative D call: TRBD1 (5 bases). V gave up 1 base and J gave up 4 bases, with 8 bases separating them. The CDR3 contains 14 residues. Germline V CDR1 and CDR2: SGHTS, YDEGEE.